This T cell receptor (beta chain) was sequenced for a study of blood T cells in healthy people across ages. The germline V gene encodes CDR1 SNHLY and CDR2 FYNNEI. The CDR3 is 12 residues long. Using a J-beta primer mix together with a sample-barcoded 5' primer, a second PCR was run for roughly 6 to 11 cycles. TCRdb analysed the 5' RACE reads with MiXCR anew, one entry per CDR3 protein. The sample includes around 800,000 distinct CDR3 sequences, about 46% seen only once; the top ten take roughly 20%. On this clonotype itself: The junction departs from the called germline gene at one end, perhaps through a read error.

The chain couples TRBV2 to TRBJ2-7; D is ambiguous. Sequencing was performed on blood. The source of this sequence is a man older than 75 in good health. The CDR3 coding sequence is TGTGCCGGCAGCTTCAGCTCCTACGAGCAGTACTTC. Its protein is CAGSFSSYEQYF.